This T cell receptor beta chain appears in the sequencing data of a study of T cells in Graves' hyperthyroidism and ophthalmopathy. Study observations and caveats: Blood also contained most expanded thyroid clonotypes above 0.001. Progression to ophthalmopathy was predicted a median of 6.5 months early.

Only a few counts were recorded for this clonotype. Its antigen is unknown. Possible read error: a much larger clone is one base away. Those patients with uncontrolled infection, other autoimmune disease, pregnancy or lactation were excluded. The CDR3 spans 15 residues. Germline-derived CDR1 and CDR2 are SGHRS and YFSETQ. The source material, RNA transcripts, was used to amplify TCR beta CDR3 regions. Carried out on the TCR CDR3, a first-round RT-PCR used the HTBI primer set. TCRdb redid the calling of the multiplex PCR reads with MiXCR, one entry per CDR3 protein. The sample includes 500,000 to 600,000 distinct CDR3 sequences, 46% of them seen just once.

This receptor was obtained from an adult woman with Graves' disease, either hyperthyroidism or ophthalmopathy (not recorded which). The sequenced sample consisted of peripheral blood or thyroid tissue (not recorded which). The V and J genes are TRBV5-1 and TRBJ2-2, with 8 bases lining up with TRBD1. CDR3 bases: TGCGCCAGCAGCCAGGGACAGGCGGACACCGGGGGGCTGTTTTTT. Encoded protein: CASSQGQADTGGLFF. The whole variable domain, remainder taken from reference TRBV5-1 and TRBJ2-2, is KAGVTQTPRYLIKTRGQQVTLSCSPISGHRSVSWYQQTPGQGLQFLFEYFSETQRNKGNFPGRFSGRQFSNSRSEMNVSTLELGDSALYLCASSQGQADTGGLFFGEGSRLTVL.